Listed below are T cell receptor beta chains from one sample, sequenced in a study of blood T cell repertoires in COVID-19. The data were produced by immunoSEQ multiplex PCR, yet TCRdb's version contains in-frame clones alone and is incomplete. Seen here are 150,000 to 200,000 clones, around four fifths observed once, and the top ten hold roughly 17%. The source material was PBMCs or T cells enriched from blood (not recorded which). The receptor set was obtained from a woman aged 45-65 years who had recovered from COVID-19. Each CDR3 is given with its conserved first and last residue. D genes are given only for firm matches. Size is omitted from some rows. Given values are once, few, many or a class for expanded clones.

clone_size	d_call	v_call	j_call	cdr3_aa	cdr3_nt
.	TRBD1	TRBV28	TRBJ2-3	CASSLQGAGSDTQYF	TGTGCCAGCAGTTTACAGGGGGCAGGGTCAGATACGCAGTATTTT
.	TRBD1	TRBV19	TRBJ2-1	CASSLGGQGRGLYNEQFF	TGTGCCAGTAGCCTAGGGGGACAGGGTCGAGGGTTATACAATGAGCAGTTCTTC
.	TRBD1	TRBV12-3/TRBV12-4	TRBJ1-5	CASSSGQSQPQHF	TGTGCCAGCAGTTCGGGACAGTCTCAGCCCCAGCATTTT
.	.	TRBV11-3	TRBJ2-1	CASSPGGNLNEQFF	TGTGCCAGCAGCCCAGGGGGGAATCTTAATGAGCAGTTCTTC
.	.	TRBV6-2/TRBV6-3	TRBJ2-1	CASSYSQQNSYNEQFF	TGTGCCAGCAGTTACTCGCAACAGAACTCTTACAATGAGCAGTTCTTC
few	TRBD1	TRBV29-1	TRBJ2-1	CSVAYGTGVGLVPNEQFF	TGCAGCGTTGCTTACGGGACAGGGGTCGGGCTAGTACCCAATGAGCAGTTCTTC
few	TRBD1	TRBV11-1	TRBJ2-5	CASSFGTGQETQYF	TGTGCCAGCAGCTTCGGGACAGGGCAAGAGACCCAGTACTTC
once	TRBD1	TRBV6-6	TRBJ2-7	CASSSRQGYEQYF	TGTGCCAGCAGTTCTAGACAGGGCTACGAGCAGTACTTC
.	TRBD2	TRBV10-3	TRBJ2-2	CAVQPRLAEGGELFF	TGTGCCGTCCAACCGCGACTAGCGGAGGGCGGGGAGCTGTTTTTT
few	TRBD1	TRBV29-1	TRBJ2-1	CSVCNDRGLYNEQFF	TGCAGCGTCTGCAATGACAGGGGGCTATACAATGAGCAGTTCTTC
.	.	TRBV5-1	TRBJ2-1	CASSSITYNEQFF	TGCGCCAGCAGCTCCATAACATACAATGAGCAGTTCTTC
.	TRBD1	TRBV5-1	TRBJ2-4	CASSIQGRGAKNIQYF	TGCGCCAGCAGCATACAGGGGCGAGGGGCCAAAAACATTCAGTACTTC
few	TRBD2	TRBV5-6	TRBJ2-5	CASSLRLAGSQETQYF	TGTGCCAGCAGCTTAAGACTAGCGGGATCCCAAGAGACCCAGTACTTC
.	.	TRBV18	TRBJ1-1	CASSPTAGKDTEAFF	TGTGCCAGCTCACCAACGGCAGGGAAGGACACTGAAGCTTTCTTT
.	.	TRBV28	TRBJ1-6	CASSLDSHYNSPLHF	TGTGCCAGCAGTCTGGACAGTCACTATAATTCACCCCTCCACTTT
.	TRBD2	TRBV14	TRBJ2-1	CASSQGLADYNEQFF	TGTGCCAGCAGCCAAGGCCTAGCGGACTACAATGAGCAGTTCTTC
.	.	TRBV6-5	TRBJ1-2	CASLPGAYNSNGYTF	TGTGCCAGCCTTCCAGGGGCCTATAACTCCAACGGCTACACCTTC
.	TRBD1	TRBV28	TRBJ1-2	CASSLQGAWYGYTF	TGTGCCAGCAGTCTACAGGGGGCTTGGTATGGCTACACCTTC
.	.	TRBV19	TRBJ1-5	CASRGGAAILWGNQPQHF	TGTGCCAGTAGGGGGGGGGCCGCGATCCTTTGGGGCAATCAGCCCCAGCATTTT
.	.	TRBV5-3	TRBJ2-1	CASWGLFRADPKQFF	TGTGCCAGTTGGGGGCTCTTCCGGGCTGATCCGAAGCAGTTCTTC
.	TRBD1	TRBV28	TRBJ1-2	CASSRQGEGYTF	TGTGCCAGCAGTAGACAGGGCGAAGGCTACACCTTC
.	TRBD2	TRBV25-1	TRBJ2-4	CASSEIREREGKNIQYF	TGTGCCAGCAGTGAAATCAGGGAGCGGGAGGGGAAAAACATTCAGTACTTC
.	.	TRBV20-1	TRBJ1-5	CSASLVRPDNQPQHF	TGCAGTGCTAGTCTGGTCAGGCCGGACAATCAGCCCCAGCATTTT
.	.	TRBV7-2	TRBJ2-7	CASSLVAASYEQYF	TGTGCCAGCAGCTTAGTAGCGGCCTCCTACGAGCAGTACTTC
.	.	TRBV12-3/TRBV12-4	TRBJ1-1	CASIEGWNTEAFF	TGTGCCAGCATCGAGGGATGGAACACTGAAGCTTTCTTT
.	TRBD1	TRBV29-1	TRBJ2-1	CSSGQGSYNEQFF	TGCAGCTCGGGACAGGGCTCCTACAATGAGCAGTTCTTC
.	.	TRBV27	TRBJ1-3	CASSLSGTPGNTIYF	TGTGCCAGCAGTTTATCCGGGACACCTGGAAACACCATATATTTT
.	TRBD1	TRBV7-3	TRBJ1-2	CASSAPPQQGGRDGYTF	TGTGCCAGCAGCGCCCCCCCCCAGCAGGGGGGAAGGGATGGCTACACCTTC
.	TRBD2	TRBV12-3/TRBV12-4	TRBJ2-2	CAGRGGNTGELFF	TGTGCCGGGCGCGGGGGTAACACCGGGGAGCTGTTTTTT
.	TRBD2	TRBV4-1	TRBJ2-1	CASSQSWAGAFGNEQFF	TGCGCCAGCAGTCAGTCATGGGCGGGAGCATTTGGGAATGAGCAGTTCTTC
.	.	TRBV3-1/TRBV3-2	TRBJ2-5	CASSQLSQETQYF	TGTGCCAGCAGCCAACTAAGCCAAGAGACCCAGTACTTC
.	.	TRBV3-1/TRBV3-2	TRBJ1-2	CASSQDHGGTNYGYTF	TGTGCCAGCAGCCAAGATCATGGAGGGACTAACTATGGCTACACCTTC
.	TRBD2	TRBV3-1/TRBV3-2	TRBJ2-2	CASSPTSGNTGELFF	TGTGCCAGCAGCCCGACTAGCGGGAACACCGGGGAGCTGTTTTTT
.	TRBD2	TRBV5-1	TRBJ2-5	CASSWGLAGGETQYF	TGCGCCAGCAGCTGGGGACTAGCGGGAGGAGAGACCCAGTACTTC
.	TRBD2	TRBV30	TRBJ2-7	CAWSGPTSGRAISYEQYF	TGTGCCTGGAGTGGCCCGACTAGCGGGAGGGCCATTAGCTACGAGCAGTACTTC
.	.	TRBV18	TRBJ1-2	CASSPATGHGYGYTF	TGTGCCAGCTCCCCCGCAACAGGACACGGCTATGGCTACACCTTC
.	.	TRBV5-1	TRBJ2-3	CASVLVGTDTQYF	TGCGCCAGTGTCCTAGTGGGCACAGATACGCAGTATTTT
few	.	TRBV7-2	TRBJ2-5	CASSLSHAAGTQYF	TGTGCCAGCAGCTTGAGTCACGCTGCGGGGACCCAGTACTTC
.	TRBD1	TRBV27	TRBJ2-4	CASRRQGVYYERSKNIQYF	TGTGCCAGCAGACGACAGGGGGTGTATTACGAAAGGTCCAAAAACATTCAGTACTTC
.	TRBD2	TRBV18	TRBJ2-7	CASSGLAAYEQYF	TGTGCCAGCTCAGGACTAGCGGCCTACGAGCAGTACTTC
.	TRBD2	TRBV5-1	TRBJ2-7	CASSLGLAGGDEQYF	TGCGCCAGCAGCTTGGGCCTAGCGGGAGGGGACGAGCAGTACTTC
.	TRBD2	TRBV27	TRBJ2-3	CASSRGTGGRADTQYF	TGTGCCAGCAGCAGGGGTACGGGAGGGCGCGCAGATACGCAGTATTTT